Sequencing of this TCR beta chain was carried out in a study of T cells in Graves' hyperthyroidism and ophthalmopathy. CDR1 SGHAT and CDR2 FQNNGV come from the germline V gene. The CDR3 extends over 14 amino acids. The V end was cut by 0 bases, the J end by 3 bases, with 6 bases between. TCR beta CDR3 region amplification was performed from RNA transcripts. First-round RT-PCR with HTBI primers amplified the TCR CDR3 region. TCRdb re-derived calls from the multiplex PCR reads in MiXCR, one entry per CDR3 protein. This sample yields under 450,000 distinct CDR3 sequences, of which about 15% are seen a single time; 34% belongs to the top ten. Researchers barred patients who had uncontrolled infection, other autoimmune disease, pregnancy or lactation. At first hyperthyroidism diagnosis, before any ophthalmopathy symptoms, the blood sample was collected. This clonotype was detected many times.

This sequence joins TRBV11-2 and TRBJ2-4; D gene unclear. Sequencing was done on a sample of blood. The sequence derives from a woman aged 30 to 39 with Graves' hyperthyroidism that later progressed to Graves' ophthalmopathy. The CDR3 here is CASSLEVFKNIQYF. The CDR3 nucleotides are TGTGCCAGCAGCTTAGAGGTGTTCAAAAACATTCAGTACTTC.